A single sample gave rise to the 18 T cell receptor beta chains below, sequenced in a study of blood T cell repertoires in COVID-19. Assay: immunoSEQ multiplex PCR; the TCRdb copy retains only in-frame clones and omits some. Here the sample spans over 200,000 clones, roughly nine tenths being singletons. Source material: PBMCs or T cells enriched from blood (not recorded which). The receptors shown here come from a woman aged 45 to 65 in a cohort exposed to, infected with or recovered from COVID-19 (not recorded which).

The J gene is TRBJ1-2, the V gene TRBV5-1; tentatively, D is TRBD1 (6 bases). The germline V gene encodes CDR1 SGHRS and CDR2 YFSETQ. CDR3 length equals 15 residues. V shed 4 bases and J shed 3 bases, with 16 bases lying between them. CDR3 DNA sequence: TGCGCCAGCAGCAAGGACAGAAGGCCTCACTATGGCTACACCTTC. Its translation: CASSKDRRPHYGYTF.

This clone appeared a single time. J is TRBJ2-3 and V is TRBV10-3, with TRBD1 as a possible D gene (5 bases). V was cut by 3 bases and J by 2 bases, with 15 bases left in between. The CDR3 runs to 16 residues. The germline CDR1 and CDR2 sequences are ENHRY and SYGVKD. The CDR3, as DNA: TGTGCCATCAGTGAAGGGGCCGCCATCTCCACAGATACGCAGTATTTT. Encoded protein: CAISEGAAISTDTQYF.

The chain has TRBV28 and TRBJ1-5; 7 bases agree with TRBD1. There are 24 residues in the CDR3. The germline CDR1 and CDR2 sequences are MDHEN and SYDVKM. V lost 3 bases, J lost 3 bases, and 32 bases stayed unmatched. CDR3 sequence: CASSFFFNEWGEGATELDNQPQHF. The CDR3 DNA reads as TGTGCCAGCAGTTTTTTTTTCAACGAGTGGGGAGAGGGGGCGACTGAGTTAGACAATCAGCCCCAGCATTTT.

V and J are TRBV6-2 or TRBV6-3 and TRBJ2-1, with a possible D match to TRBD1 (6 bases). The length of the CDR3 is 17 residues. Germline V gene lookup returns CDR1 MNHEY and CDR2 SVGEGT. Deletions cut 3 bases from V and 9 bases from J, with 24 bases between. The chain's CDR3 is CASSYPLQGHRPSEQFF. The DNA of the CDR3 is TGTGCCAGCAGTTATCCGCTCCAGGGACACCGACCCAGTGAGCAGTTCTTC.

The chain is built from TRBV29-1 and TRBJ2-3, with TRBD2 identical over 8 bases. CDR1 is SQVTM, CDR2 ANQGSEA, per germline. The ends lost 0 bases at V and 0 bases at J; junction bases unmatched: 5. CDR3 length: 16 residues. The CDR3 sequence is CSVEDRLAGSTDTQYF. The CDR3 bases are TGCAGCGTTGAAGATCGGCTAGCGGGTAGCACAGATACGCAGTATTTT.

The chain combines TRBV18 with TRBJ1-5; TRBD1 agrees at 7 bases. The CDR3 totals 13 residues. Germline values: CDR1 KGHSH, CDR2 LQKENI. Trimming took 5 bases from V and 7 from J; bases not matched to a gene: 5. The CDR3 reads CASSKGAGQPQHF. The CDR3 DNA follows: TGTGCCAGCTCAAAGGGGGCTGGGCAGCCCCAGCATTTT.

The chain couples TRBV19 to TRBJ1-1; tentative D call: TRBD1 (6 bases). V was clipped by 5 bases and J by 1 base, with 14 bases between them. The CDR3 consists of 15 residues. The germline gives CDR1 LNHDA, CDR2 SQIVND (reference sequence). The CDR3 loop reads CASSASGVPNTEAFF. Written as DNA, the CDR3 is TGTGCCAGTAGTGCCTCAGGGGTGCCGAACACTGAAGCTTTCTTT.

The chain combines TRBV19 with TRBJ2-1; tentative D call: TRBD2 (5 bases). This CDR3 has 18 amino acids. Germline assignment: CDR1 LNHDA and CDR2 SQIVND (reference sequence). V gave up 5 bases and J gave up 1 base, with 21 bases separating them. The CDR3 DNA reads as TGTGCCAGTAGTTGGACTGGCCTAAAAGGTGGGTCCTACAATGAGCAGTTCTTC. Amino acids: CASSWTGLKGGSYNEQFF.

The chain uses TRBV27 and TRBJ1-1; TRBD1 matches at 7 bases. Per germline, CDR1 MNHEY and CDR2 SMNVEV (reference sequence). The V and J ends lost 3 bases and 5 bases, in that order; junction bases with no gene match: 6. The length of the CDR3 is 14 residues. The CDR3 region is CASSFEGARTEAFF. The DNA for the CDR3 is TGTGCCAGCAGTTTCGAGGGGGCGCGAACTGAAGCTTTCTTT.

J is TRBJ2-1 and V is TRBV18, with D possibly being TRBD2 (7 bases). V lost 1 base and J lost 8, with 15 bases in between. Germline V lookup: CDR1 KGHSH, CDR2 LQKENI. This CDR3 comprises 15 residues. The CDR3 DNA follows: TGTGCCAGCTCACCACTAAGGGGGGGCAATGATGAGCAGTTCTTC. Translating it yields CASSPLRGGNDEQFF.

The chain links TRBV10-1 to TRBJ1-2, with a possible D match to TRBD1 (6 bases). CDR1 and CDR2 from the germline V gene are WNHNN and SYGVQD (reference sequence). Trimming pared 0 bases from V and 4 bases from J, leaving 21 bases between. CDR3 length equals 18 residues. The CDR3 nucleotides read TGCGCCAGCAGTGAGTCGGGAGCTCGTCTGGACAGCCTCTATGGCTACACCTTC. It yields the protein CASSESGARLDSLYGYTF.

The chain links TRBV4-3 to TRBJ1-1; D may be TRBD1 (5 bases). The CDR3 totals 15 residues. CDR1 is LGHNA, CDR2 YSLEER, per germline. V dropped 1 base and J dropped 1 base, with 10 bases sitting between them. The CDR3 coding sequence is TGCGCCAGCAGCCAAGTAGCTACAGGGAACACTGAAGCTTTCTTT. Its translation: CASSQVATGNTEAFF.

The V call is TRBV6-4, the J call TRBJ1-4; D is unclear. The CDR3 is 15 residues long. V was cut by 4 bases and J by 0 bases, with 9 bases left in between. The germline CDR1 and CDR2 sequences are MRHNA and SNTAGT. The CDR3 loop is CASSVHRSTNEKLFF. The CDR3 DNA reads as TGTGCCAGCAGTGTCCATAGATCAACTAATGAAAAACTGTTTTTT.

The chain employs TRBV6-1 and TRBJ2-2, with 7 bases lining up with TRBD1. The CDR3 has 15 residues. Germline V lookup: CDR1 MNHNS, CDR2 SASEGT. V gave up 2 bases and J gave up 6 bases; unmatched junction bases: 6. The CDR3 nucleotides read TGTGCCAGCAGTGAAAGGGGGCGCTTGGCCGGGGAGCTGTTTTTT. It translates to CASSERGRLAGELFF.

This clone was counted only a few times. The rearrangement links TRBV4-2 to TRBJ1-5; D is ambiguous. Germline values: CDR1 LGHNA, CDR2 YNFKEQ. Trimming left V 1 base short and J 0 bases short, with 4 bases between. The CDR3 extends over 14 amino acids. CDR3 sequence (DNA): TGTGCCAGCAGCCAAGTAAATAGCAATCAGCCCCAGCATTTT. It translates to CASSQVNSNQPQHF.

This chain joins TRBV7-2 and TRBJ2-1, with 7 bases identical to TRBD1. V was clipped by 4 bases and J by 6 bases; unmatched bases: 6. The germline V gene encodes CDR1 SGHTA and CDR2 FQGNSA. The CDR3 sequence is 14 residues long. The CDR3 DNA reads TGTGCCAGCAGCTACATGGGGACAGTCAATGAGCAGTTCTTC. It codes for CASSYMGTVNEQFF.

The rearrangement uses TRBV30 and TRBJ1-2, with 7 bases that match TRBD1. With 7 bases clipped from V and 4 bases from J, the junction kept 12 bases outside the gene matches. The length of the CDR3 is 14 residues. CDR1 and CDR2 from the germline V gene are GTSNPN and SVGIG (reference sequence). The CDR3 bases are TGTGCCTTAGACAGGGACAACCCTTCCTATGGCTACACCTTC. Translation: CALDRDNPSYGYTF.

The rearrangement uses TRBV27 and TRBJ1-3; tentatively, D is TRBD1 (5 bases). CDR3 size: 13 residues. V was clipped by 5 bases and J by 5 bases, with 10 bases between them. Germline CDR1 reads MNHEY; CDR2 reads SMNVEV (reference sequence). The CDR3 nucleotides read TGTGCCAGCAGTCCAGGGTTTAGAAACACCATATATTTT. This sequence encodes CASSPGFRNTIYF.